This section outlines one TCR beta chain sequence together with its context. The sample is drawn from a study of blood T cell repertoires in COVID-19. In the study overall: T cells, B-cell-depleted T cells, or PBMCs supplied cDNA or gDNA.

The CDR3 has 15 amino acids. Germline CDR1 and CDR2: MRHNA and SNTAGT. The trim removed 7 bases at V and 4 bases at J, leaving 11 bases unmatched. Measured with immunoSEQ multiplex PCR; TCRdb has only the in-frame clones, and not every one. The sample holds some 200,000 clones; about nine tenths are singletons and the top ten take 10%. This chain links TRBV6-4 with TRBJ1-2; 8 bases align to TRBD1. This receptor was taken from a man between 18 and 29 years old with acute COVID-19. Material: PBMCs or T cells enriched from blood (not recorded which). The CDR3 protein is CASIKWTGRFYGYTF. The CDR3 nucleotides are TGTGCCAGCATTAAATGGACAGGGCGTTTCTATGGCTACACCTTC.